Shown below are 20 T cell receptor beta chains from a single sample sequenced in a study of circulating CD8 cells and anti-PD-1 response in melanoma. TCR libraries were prepared from roughly 15 ng of total RNA with the QIAseq Immune Repertoire TCR panel. One entry per CDR3 protein, called by TCRdb with MiXCR from the reads. In the table there are around 400 distinct CDR3 sequences, about 6% of which are singletons. Sorting of live CD3+CD8+TCRalphabeta+ cells by PD-1 and/or TIGIT gave four subsets. Sequencing used CD8+ T cells from PBMCs, obtained at baseline or after one month of anti-PD-1 therapy (not recorded which). These receptor sequences come from a human donor with melanoma.

This clonotype ranks as large. The V gene is TRBV29-1, the J gene TRBJ1-2; unclear D gene. Per germline, CDR1 SQVTM and CDR2 ANQGSEA. V lost 7 bases, J lost 6 bases, and 15 bases lay in between. The CDR3 has 12 amino acids. DNA for the CDR3: TGCAGCGCCGCTGTTGCCTCCGATGGCTACACCTTC. Residues: CSAAVASDGYTF.

By share, this clonotype counts as medium-sized. V gene TRBV12-3 or TRBV12-4 combines with J gene TRBJ2-1; a possible D gene is TRBD2 (6 bases). Deletions cut 1 base from V and 10 bases from J, with 8 bases between. This CDR3 spans 12 amino acids. For the CDR3, the DNA is TGTGCCAGCAGTTTAGGGACTAACGAGCAGTTCTTC. Its protein is CASSLGTNEQFF.

This clonotype ranks as medium-sized (0.01 to 0.1%). The rearrangement links TRBV27 to TRBJ2-2, with D maybe TRBD2 (6 bases). CDR3 size: 13 residues. V shed 5 bases and J shed 5 bases, with 9 bases lying between them. Germline V CDR1 and CDR2: MNHEY, SMNVEV (reference sequence). The CDR3 DNA reads TGTGCCAGCAGTCCACTAGCTACCGGGGAGCTGTTTTTT. This encodes CASSPLATGELFF.

This clonotype was picked up a small number of times. The junction departs from the called germline gene at one end, perhaps through a read error. The chain joins TRBV20-1 to TRBJ2-3; 10 bases match TRBD2. In germline, CDR1 is DFQATT, CDR2 SNEGSKA (reference sequence). The CDR3 length is 15 residues. The CDR3 reads CSARDWGTSADTQYF. The DNA for the CDR3 is TGCAGCGCTAGAGATTGGGGGACTAGCGCAGATACGCAGTATTTT.

This clonotype is medium-sized in the sample. V and J are TRBV29-1 and TRBJ2-7; D ambiguous. Germline lookup yields CDR1 SQVTM and CDR2 ANQGSEA. V was cut by 1 base and J by 3 bases, with 4 bases left in between. CDR3 length: 11 residues. CDR3 sequence (DNA): TGCAGCGTTGAAGTAGACTACGAGCAGTACTTC. Protein product: CSVEVDYEQYF.

This clonotype rates as large. The CDR3 coding sequence is TGCAGTGCTAGCCCCCCTGCTGAGACCCAGTACTTC. Protein sequence: CSASPPAETQYF. The chain links TRBV20-1 to TRBJ2-5; D is undetermined. Germline V gene sequence: CDR1 DFQATT, CDR2 SNEGSKA (reference sequence). The CDR3 extends over 12 amino acids. V lost 3 bases and J 5 bases, leaving 10 bases between the germline ends.

This clonotype is medium-sized. The genes are TRBV11-2 and TRBJ2-3; D remains ambiguous. Per germline, CDR1 SGHAT and CDR2 FQNNGV. CDR3 length: 13 amino acids. V was shortened by 5 bases and J by 2 bases, with 8 bases between the two germline ends. CDR3 loop: CASSISNTDTQYF. Written as DNA, the CDR3 is TGTGCCAGCAGCATATCGAACACAGATACGCAGTATTTT. Supplemented by reference TRBV11-2 and TRBJ2-3, the full variable domain reads EAGVAQSPRYKIIEKRQSVAFWCNPISGHATLYWYQQILGQGPKLLIQFQNNGVVDDSQLPKDRFSAERLKGVDSTLKIQPAKLEDSAVYLCASSISNTDTQYFGPGTRLTVL.

By share of the sample, this clonotype is large. The V and J genes are TRBV7-9 and TRBJ2-7; TRBD2 aligns across 8 bases. The CDR3 length is 14 residues. Germline V gene data show CDR1 as SEHNR and CDR2 as FQNEAQ (reference sequence). V lost 5 bases and J lost 2; bases outside the gene matches: 5. CDR3: CASSNTSGAYEQYF. The CDR3 DNA sequence: TGTGCCAGCAGCAATACTAGCGGAGCCTACGAGCAGTACTTC.

Relative to its sample, this clonotype is large. The V and J genes are TRBV5-1 and TRBJ2-7; maybe TRBD1 (6 bases). Germline V gives CDR1 SGHRS, CDR2 YFSETQ. V lost 0 bases and J lost 3, with 10 bases in between. CDR3 length equals 14 residues. The CDR3 reads CASSLGQGNYEQYF. The DNA for the CDR3 is TGCGCCAGCAGCTTGGGGCAGGGGAACTACGAGCAGTACTTC.

By share, this clonotype counts as large. The rearrangement joins TRBV28 to TRBJ2-3; D possibly matches TRBD1 or TRBD2 (5 bases each). This CDR3 has 12 amino acids. Trimming took off 7 bases at V and 8 bases at J, with 13 bases between the two ends. CDR1 and CDR2 from the germline V gene are MDHEN and SYDVKM. CDR3 bases: TGTGCCAGCACCCCCCCGAGGGGTACGCAGTATTTT. It specifies CASTPPRGTQYF.

Sample share makes this clonotype large. The gene calls are TRBV28 and TRBJ2-7; D uncertain. The CDR3 spans 14 residues. Per germline, CDR1 MDHEN and CDR2 SYDVKM. Trimming left V 3 bases short and J 7 bases short, with 16 bases between. This CDR3 reads CASSFFSGLGEQYF. CDR3 sequence (DNA): TGTGCCAGCAGTTTTTTTTCGGGTCTGGGGGAGCAGTACTTC.

This clonotype rates as large. The chain combines TRBV29-1 with TRBJ2-1; D uncertain. This CDR3 region has 11 residues. V dropped 5 bases and J dropped 7 bases, with 9 bases sitting between them. CDR1 and CDR2 (germline): SQVTM, ANQGSEA. CDR3 DNA: TGCAGCGTTCCCACATGGAATGAGCAGTTCTTC. The encoded protein is CSVPTWNEQFF.

This clonotype is medium-sized. CDR3 amino acids: CASSLELIGGTGRNSPLHF. CDR3 DNA sequence: TGTGCCAGCAGCTTAGAGCTAATTGGGGGAACAGGACGCAATTCACCCCTCCACTTT. The V and J genes are TRBV7-2 and TRBJ1-6; tentatively, D is TRBD1 (5 bases). Per germline, CDR1 SGHTA and CDR2 FQGNSA. V gave up 1 base and J gave up 7 bases, with 23 bases separating them. CDR3 length: 19 residues.

Relative to its sample, this clonotype is medium-sized. This chain connects TRBV5-6 to TRBJ2-3; 8 bases agree with TRBD1. Trimming took 4 bases from V and 4 from J; bases not matched to a gene: 2. In germline, CDR1 is SGHDT, CDR2 YYEEEE. The CDR3 consists of 13 residues. CDR3 protein: CASSQGAADTQYF. CDR3 nucleotide sequence: TGTGCCAGCAGCCAGGGGGCTGCAGATACGCAGTATTTT. The whole variable domain, remainder taken from reference TRBV5-6 and TRBJ2-3, is DAGVTQSPTHLIKTRGQQVTLRCSPKSGHDTVSWYQQALGQGPQFIFQYYEEEERQRGNFPDRFSGHQFPNYSSELNVNALLLGDSALYLCASSQGAADTQYFGPGTRLTVL.

Regarding this clonotype: Here the CDR3 omits its conserved ending phenylalanine or tryptophan, so a read error is the likely source. CDR3 DNA: TGTGCCAGGGGGGTCAACAGGGACTTTCAAGAGACCCAGTACTCC. Translating it yields CARGVNRDFQETQYS. The chain is built from TRBV2 and TRBJ2-5, with D possibly being TRBD1 or TRBD2 (6 bases each). The CDR3 consists of 15 residues. V was cut by 9 bases and J by 2 bases, with 19 bases left in between. The germline V gene encodes CDR1 SNHLY and CDR2 FYNNEI.

By proportion, this clonotype is large. The gene calls are TRBV29-1 and TRBJ2-1, with 7 bases fitting TRBD1. Germline V gene data show CDR1 as SQVTM and CDR2 as ANQGSEA. Losses at the gene ends were 6 bases for V and 4 bases for J; bases not matched to a gene: 6. The CDR3 loop spans 13 amino acids. The CDR3 bases are TGCAGCGTCCAAGGGACAGAATACAATGAGCAGTTCTTC. As protein: CSVQGTEYNEQFF.

By share of the sample, this clonotype is medium-sized (0.01 to 0.1%). Possible read error: a much larger clone is one base away. This chain connects TRBV19 to TRBJ1-4; D remains ambiguous. Germline loops: CDR1 LNHDA, CDR2 SQIVND (reference sequence). The CDR3 totals 12 residues. Here the CDR3 reads CASSAGNEKLLF. CDR3 DNA sequence: TGTGCCAGTAGTGCCGGCAATGAAAAACTGCTTTTT.

This clonotype ranks as large (0.1 to 1%). The chain employs TRBV27 and TRBJ2-1; D uncertain. Germline CDR1 reads MNHEY; CDR2 reads SMNVEV (reference sequence). This CDR3 region has 13 residues. Trimming took off 6 bases at V and 4 bases at J, with 10 bases between the two ends. The chain's CDR3 is CASRSEIYNEQFF. The CDR3 DNA reads as TGTGCCAGCAGATCAGAAATTTACAATGAGCAGTTCTTC.

This clonotype is labeled hyperexpanded. The V call is TRBV28, the J call TRBJ2-7; TRBD1 agrees at 7 bases. Germline CDR1 MDHEN, CDR2 SYDVKM. The CDR3 is made up of 15 amino acids. The trim removed 4 bases at V and 1 base at J, leaving 7 bases unmatched. Here the CDR3 reads CASSWDSASSYEQYF. The CDR3 DNA follows: TGTGCCAGCAGTTGGGACAGCGCCTCTTCCTACGAGCAGTACTTC. Complete variable domain (other parts from reference TRBV28 and TRBJ2-7): DVKVTQSSRYLVKRTGEKVFLECVQDMDHENMFWYRQDPGLGLRLIYFSYDVKMKEKGDIPEGYSVSREKKERFSLILESASTNQTSMYLCASSWDSASSYEQYFGPGTRLTVT.

This clonotype qualifies as medium-sized. V gene TRBV28 combines with J gene TRBJ2-6; D perhaps matches TRBD1 (6 bases). V lost 5 bases to trimming and J lost 1 base, with 18 bases between them. Germline values: CDR1 MDHEN, CDR2 SYDVKM. CDR3 size: 18 residues. The CDR3 coding sequence is TGTGCCAGCAGTATACAGGGCCTTTTTGTATCTGGGGCCAACGTCCTGACTTTC. This gives the protein CASSIQGLFVSGANVLTF.